This T cell receptor beta chain was observed in a study of CDR3 diversity in severe acne. CDR1 and CDR2 (germline): MRHNA, SNTAGT. V dropped 7 bases and J dropped 6 bases, with 13 bases sitting between them. The CDR3 runs 13 residues. TCRdb recomputed calls from the PCR reads with MiXCR, one row per CDR3 protein. The sample shows more than 70,000 distinct CDR3 sequences, approximately 52% of them seen only once. This clonotype has at least ten counts. The chain uses TRBV6-4 and TRBJ2-1, with D unresolved. The receptor comes from a male donor in good health, serving as a control. The sample taken for sequencing was blood. The CDR3 DNA is TGTGCCAGCATTGGCCGCAAGGTCAATGAGCAGTTCTTC. Its translation is CASIGRKVNEQFF.